The clone carrying this T cell receptor (beta chain) occurred a few times. It was with 60 Vbeta and 13 Jbeta primers that the PCR ran. TCRdb keeps only in-frame clones here, not all; method: immunoSEQ multiplex PCR. The sample carries over 70,000 clones, around 70% recorded once. This entry comes from a study of cytomegalovirus exposure and HLA in healthy donors. The CDR3 consists of 13 residues. V shed 4 bases and J 3 bases; nucleotides not matched to a gene: 4. Germline values: CDR1 SQVTM, CDR2 ANQGSEA. This TCR was recovered from a man aged 30 to 45 in good health and CMV-seropositive. Specimen: PBMCs. The V call is TRBV29-1, the J call TRBJ2-7; 9 bases align to TRBD2. CDR3 coding DNA: TGCAGCGTTGGGAGGACTAGCGACTACGAGCAGTACTTC. This encodes CSVGRTSDYEQYF.